The entry below describes one TCR beta chain. This sample was taken from a study of blood T cell repertoires in COVID-19. Study summary: The samples span acute and convalescent COVID-19 from the United States, Italy and Spain.

This table comes from immunoSEQ multiplex PCR, and its TCRdb copy is limited to in-frame clones, with some not included. The table lists approximately 89,000 clones, approximately 80% of them singletons. Sequenced: peripheral blood. The receptor's source is a woman between 65 and 79 years old with active or convalescent COVID-19.

CDR3 bases: TGCAGTGCTAGTAACAGGAGATTGAACACTGAAGCTTTCTTT. Protein sequence: CSASNRRLNTEAFF. V usage is TRBV20-1 and J usage is TRBJ1-1, with D maybe TRBD1 (5 bases). V was pared by 3 bases and J by 0 bases, with 11 bases between. CDR3 length: 14 residues. Germline V CDR1 and CDR2: DFQATT, SNEGSKA (reference sequence).